The entry that follows covers one T cell receptor (beta chain) sequence. No antigen is known for it. It has no much larger one-base neighbor in the sample; base qualities were not kept. This specimen comes from a study of persistence of HIV-infected CD4 T cells (dated by TCRdb to 2018 to 2021). Broadly, across the study: The median time the participants had spent on suppressive ART was approximately eight years. Peripheral blood samples of up to about 180 mL were obtained at multiple time points, with the exception of two participants, for whom leukapheresis was performed at a single time point. Anti-CD3/anti-CD28 stimulation activated a higher proportion of cells, with a lower memory fraction, than antigen stimulation. CMV- and HIV-1 Gag-responding CD4+ T cells were isolated from ART-treated individuals so that antigen-driven clonal expansion of HIV-1-infected cells could be examined. TCRbeta sequencing assessed the clonality of all cells in each sorted population, while proviral sequencing assessed the clonality of infected cells. The TCR cluster analysis across participants included under ten participants for CMV and roughly 7 participants for Gag. Findings and caveats that apply to the study as a whole: A correlation was observed between TCR oligoclonality and proviral oligoclonality within the same sorted populations. Antigen-responding cells were enriched for degenerate expanded CDR3beta sequences, which suggests convergent selection of CD4+ responses to CMV and Gag. Only a small number of individuals took part in the study, and the range of antigens tested was limited. Bulk TCR analyses could not be limited to the rare CMV-responding cells that actually contained HIV-1 proviruses. TCRbeta richness in CMV- and Gag-responding cells was significantly lower than in anti-CD3/anti-CD28-responding cells; CMV-responding cells had higher oligoclonality than CD3/CD28-stimulated and Gag-responding cells.

CDR3 length: 19 amino acids, cysteine to phenylalanine. This entry keeps only the CDR3 DNA: 57 bases, framed from base 1. CDR1 SEHNR and CDR2 FQNEAQ were looked up in the germline V gene (reference sequence). V loses 4 bases of germline sequence and J loses 0 bases, and the interval between the two ends is 19 bases. TCRbeta repertoires were sequenced from genomic DNA with the immunoSEQ hsTCRB assay version 4 in survey mode. Genomic DNA was diluted to approximately 10 ng/uL, and up to 1 ug per sample was used for TCRbeta sequencing. The published analysis was carried out like this. TCRbeta data were analyzed in ImmunoSeq Analyzer 3.0, with diversity computed on productive nucleotide rearrangements. The improved Chao index was used to estimate lower-bound TCR diversity, and the Gini coefficient was used to estimate clonality using the Immunarch R package. When different nucleotide rearrangements encoded the same CDR3beta amino acid sequence, each rearrangement was treated as a distinct clonotype. Differential abundance analysis identified TCRbeta sequences significantly enriched in antigen-responding cells relative to anti-CD3/anti-CD28-activated cells. GLIPH2 clustered TCRs by predicted peptide-MHC specificity, both within individual participants and across merged participant data sets. TCRdb took over this immuneACCESS table, retaining in-frame rearrangements with V and J assigned. Such tables are incomplete; in checked studies, under half of the missing clones stem from an unresolved V gene, and the remainder is unexplained. The V and J calls and clone size were taken over from that table, and D and trimming were inferred from the DNA. This sample lists approximately 45,000 clones; approximately 90% were detected once. About 3.5% of the sample goes to the ten largest clones.

The sample's treatment or condition label, decoded: suppressive antiretroviral therapy. As a nonspecific positive control representing the CD4+ T cell repertoire, cells were stimulated with anti-CD3/anti-CD28 magnetic beads. Responding CD4+ T cells were sorted on the basis of upregulation of both CD40 ligand and CD69. HIV-1-infected adults in whom suppressive ART had been started during chronic infection were enrolled as participants. For at least 4 years, the participants' plasma HIV-1 RNA had been undetectable, below 50 copies/mL. To be included, participants needed a CD4+ T cell count above 400 cells/uL and a positive CMV serology. Before stimulation, PBMCs were isolated using density centrifugation and then depleted of CD8+ T cells. For 15 to 20 hours, CD8-depleted PBMCs were stimulated with anti-CD28/CD49d costimulation, a CD40-blocking antibody, and enfuvirtide, which was added to prevent new infections. Sorting was done on either a Beckman Coulter MoFlo Legacy or an XDP sorter, and propidium iodide was used to exclude dead cells. Genomic DNA was extracted with the QIAamp DNA Mini Kit for samples above one million cells, otherwise with the Quick-DNA Microprep Kit.

Sequenced material: CD4+ T cells sorted from PBMCs after approximately 19-hour stimulation, taken from a patient who received antiretroviral therapy. Read against the paper, the sample's cell subset or site label means: CD40L+CD69+ CD4 T cells responding to anti-CD3/anti-CD28 beads, representing the overall repertoire. The V gene is TRBV7-9 and the J gene is TRBJ2-6, with TRBD2 as a weak D call on 6 bases. The TCR comes from an adult woman with HIV who was CMV-seropositive. The DNA sequence is TGTGCCAGCAGCTCATTGGGGGGAATCCTAGACTCTGGGGCCAACGTCCTGACTTTC. Its protein reads: CASSSLGGILDSGANVLTF.